This T cell receptor (beta chain) was recorded in a study of blood T cell repertoires in COVID-19. Study-wide background: Some COVID-19 samples were acute and others convalescent; all came from the United States, Italy and Spain. PBMCs, B-cell-depleted T cells, or T cells were the source of the cDNA or gDNA that made up the material.

The data were produced by immunoSEQ multiplex PCR, yet TCRdb's version contains in-frame clones alone and is incomplete. Of 300,000 or so clones listed, 75% to 90% are singletons. The CDR3 has 13 residues. The germline V gene encodes CDR1 LNHDA and CDR2 SQIVND (reference sequence). Trimming left V 3 bases short and J 4 bases short, with 9 bases between. This receptor was identified in a woman in her thirties or forties with acute or convalescent COVID-19. The rearrangement links TRBV19 to TRBJ1-2, with D unresolved. The sample consisted of peripheral blood. CDR3 bases: TGTGCCAGTAGTATGTCCACAGTCTATGGCTACACCTTC. Its translation is CASSMSTVYGYTF. The whole variable domain, filled in from reference TRBV19 and TRBJ1-2, reads DGGITQSPKYLFRKEGQNVTLSCEQNLNHDAMYWYRQDPGQGLRLIYYSQIVNDFQKGDIAEGYSVSREKKESFPLTVTSAQKNPTAFYLCASSMSTVYGYTFGSGTRLTVV.